A selection of T cell receptor beta chains follows, all from one sample in a study of T cell responses to AZD1222 COVID-19 vaccine. Using immunoSEQ multiplex PCR, the repertoire was profiled, and TCRdb retains in-frame clones only, with some absent. The table lists 150,000 to 180,000 clones, around 87% of them singletons, with approximately 9% in the top ten. The sequencing here drew on peripheral blood, taken 28 days after the second AZD1222 dose. The receptors stem from an adult who received the AZD1222 COVID-19 vaccine. Each CDR3 is given with its conserved first and last residue. Each record gives: D gene, J gene, V gene, clone size, CDR3 length, CDR3 DNA, CDR3 protein. D genes are given only for firm matches. Clone size, where shown, is once, few, many, or a class for clones that have expanded.

TRBD2,TRBJ2-1,TRBV4-2,once,17,TGTGCCAGCAGCCAGTCCGGCAGCGGGAGGACCGACAATGAGCAGTTCTTC,CASSQSGSGRTDNEQFF
NA,TRBJ2-3,TRBV29-1,NA,16,TGCAGCGTTGAAGATTCAACGGCAGGGGTCACAGATACGCAGTATTTT,CSVEDSTAGVTDTQYF
NA,TRBJ2-6,TRBV11-2,NA,16,TGTGCCAGCAGCTCTCTCGAACGCTCTGGGGCCAACGTCCTGACTTTC,CASSSLERSGANVLTF
TRBD2,TRBJ2-1,TRBV5-4,NA,14,TGTGCCAGCAGCTTGGCGGGGACTAGCGATGAGCAGTTCTTC,CASSLAGTSDEQFF
NA,TRBJ1-1,TRBV6-2/TRBV6-3,NA,14,TGTGCCAGCAGTTACGCCAGCCCAAACACTGAAGCTTTCTTT,CASSYASPNTEAFF
NA,TRBJ1-1,TRBV7-3,once,14,TGTGCCAGCAGCCCACAACTGGGGGCGAGTGAAGCTTTCTTT,CASSPQLGASEAFF
NA,TRBJ2-2,TRBV7-2,NA,12,TGTGCCAGCAGCTTCTCTCCCGGGGAGCTGTTTTTT,CASSFSPGELFF
NA,TRBJ2-1,TRBV6-1,NA,14,TGTGCCAGCAGTGAAACGCAGGGTGGAAATGAGCAGTTCTTC,CASSETQGGNEQFF
NA,TRBJ2-7,TRBV5-4,NA,11,TGTGCCAGCAGCTTGAGTGGCGAGCAGTACTTC,CASSLSGEQYF
TRBD1,TRBJ2-2,TRBV28,once,17,TGTGCCAGCAGCCTGGAACCGGGACAGGGGTACGGCGGGGAGCTGTTTTTT,CASSLEPGQGYGGELFF
NA,TRBJ1-2,TRBV5-6,NA,15,TGTGCCAGCAGCTCGGGAGGTGGGAGAAGATATGGCTATACCTTC,CASSSGGGRRYGYTF
NA,TRBJ2-1,TRBV5-1,NA,13,TGCGCCAGCAGCTTAGTGTTGGACCATGAGCAGTTCTTC,CASSLVLDHEQFF
TRBD1,TRBJ2-7,TRBV5-1,NA,16,TGCGCCAGCAGCTCTACAGGGGGCCCCTCTACCTACGAGCAGTACTTC,CASSSTGGPSTYEQYF
TRBD2,TRBJ2-1,TRBV7-2,NA,15,TGTGCCAGCTTCGCGGGGCTAGCGGGCTACAATGAGCAGTTCTTC,CASFAGLAGYNEQFF
NA,TRBJ2-2,TRBV19,NA,13,TGTGCCAGTAGCAAACTAACCAAGGGGGAGCTGTTTTTT,CASSKLTKGELFF
NA,TRBJ1-5,TRBV9,NA,13,TGTGCCAGCAGCGTAGGACAGAATCAGCCCCAGCATTTT,CASSVGQNQPQHF
TRBD2,TRBJ2-1,TRBV2,NA,15,TGTGCCAGTCGGACTAGCGGGGGGACCTACAATGAGCAGTTCTTC,CASRTSGGTYNEQFF
TRBD2,TRBJ2-3,TRBV13,NA,19,TGTGCCAGCAGCCGGTACCTTAGGACTAGCGGGAGATCCACAGATACGCAGTATTTT,CASSRYLRTSGRSTDTQYF
NA,TRBJ2-3,TRBV29-1,NA,13,TGCAGCGTTGTGGGACGGGCCACAGATACGCAGTATTTT,CSVVGRATDTQYF
NA,TRBJ1-4,TRBV5-1,NA,15,TGCGCCAGCAGCTTGATAGGGCAGGTTAATGAAAAACTGTTTTTT,CASSLIGQVNEKLFF
NA,TRBJ2-2,TRBV24-1,NA,15,TGTGCCACCAGTGCGAACAGGGTGAATACCGGGGAGCTGTTTTTT,CATSANRVNTGELFF
TRBD1,TRBJ1-5,TRBV18,once,15,TGTGCCAGCTCACCAGCGACAGGGAACAATCAGCCCCAGCATTTT,CASSPATGNNQPQHF
NA,TRBJ1-2,TRBV28,NA,13,TGTGCCAGCCAAGTGGGGGGTACGGGAGGCTACACCTTC,CASQVGGTGGYTF
NA,TRBJ1-6,TRBV2,once,12,TGTGCCAGCAAGGACGATAATTCACCCCTCCACTTT,CASKDDNSPLHF
NA,TRBJ2-7,TRBV28,NA,15,TGTGCCAGCAGCTCCTGGAGAGACAGGAACTACGAGCAGTACTTC,CASSSWRDRNYEQYF
NA,TRBJ1-1,TRBV9,NA,13,TGTGCCAGCAGCGTTAGTCTGGGCACTGAAGCTTTCTTT,CASSVSLGTEAFF
TRBD1,TRBJ1-2,TRBV30,NA,14,TGTGCCTGGAGTACGGGACAGCAAGTCTATGGCTACACCTTC,CAWSTGQQVYGYTF
NA,TRBJ1-1,TRBV7-2,NA,13,TGTGCCAGCAGCCCCAGGGGTAACACTGAAGCTTTCTTT,CASSPRGNTEAFF
NA,TRBJ2-1,TRBV25-1,NA,11,TGTGCCAGCAGTGAATTGGGTGAGCAGTTCTTC,CASSELGEQFF
TRBD2,TRBJ2-5,TRBV19,NA,16,TGTGCCAGTAGTATTTGGACTAGCGGGAGTAGCGAGACCCAGTACTTC,CASSIWTSGSSETQYF
NA,TRBJ1-3,TRBV6-1,NA,16,TGTGCCAGCAGTGACCCGGCCGGCCTCTCTGGAAACACCATATATTTT,CASSDPAGLSGNTIYF
NA,TRBJ2-7,TRBV5-6,NA,11,TGTGCCAGCTCGGGACGGGGGGAGCAGTACTTC,CASSGRGEQYF
TRBD2,TRBJ2-7,TRBV5-1,NA,15,TGCGCCAGCAGCACCTCAGCGGGAGGCTCCTACGAGCAGTACTTC,CASSTSAGGSYEQYF
TRBD2,TRBJ2-3,TRBV5-1,NA,17,TGCGCCAGCAGCTTGGAGCTAGCGGGAGTTGGCACAGATACGCAGTATTTT,CASSLELAGVGTDTQYF
NA,TRBJ2-3,TRBV2,NA,17,TGTGCCAGCAGTGAATCGGGCGGTATCCACGGAGGGGATACGCAGTATTTT,CASSESGGIHGGDTQYF
NA,TRBJ1-5,TRBV7-9,NA,16,TGTGCCAGCAGCCCCTTGGCCTGGCCGGGCAATCAGCCCCAGCATTTT,CASSPLAWPGNQPQHF
TRBD2,TRBJ2-1,TRBV7-3,NA,16,TGTGCCAGCAGCCCATTCACCCGGACTAGTCACAATGAGCAGTTCTTC,CASSPFTRTSHNEQFF
TRBD2,TRBJ2-7,TRBV6-1,NA,14,TGTGCCAGCAGTGCCACGGGAGGGCCAAGCGAGCAGTACTTC,CASSATGGPSEQYF
NA,TRBJ1-1,TRBV28,NA,13,TGTGCCAGCAGTTACAGGGCGAACACTGAAGCTTTCTTT,CASSYRANTEAFF
TRBD2,TRBJ2-1,TRBV4-2,NA,18,TGTGCCAGCAGCCAAGGGACTAGCGGGAGGGCCTCGGACAATGAGCAGTTCTTC,CASSQGTSGRASDNEQFF
NA,TRBJ1-1,TRBV5-1,NA,13,TGCGCCAGCAGCAAGGACCTGAACACTGAAGCTTTCTTT,CASSKDLNTEAFF
TRBD2,TRBJ2-7,TRBV7-8,NA,14,TGTGCCAGCAGCCCCTCCGGGGGGAGGAGCGAGCAGTACTTC,CASSPSGGRSEQYF
TRBD1,TRBJ1-3,TRBV28,NA,17,TGTGCCAGCAGTCAGCCCGGACAGGCCCTCTCTGGAAACACCATATATTTT,CASSQPGQALSGNTIYF
TRBD2,TRBJ2-3,TRBV5-1,NA,17,TGCGCCAGCAGCTCGGGACTAGCGGGAGCAGTGGCAGATACGCAGTATTTT,CASSSGLAGAVADTQYF
NA,TRBJ2-1,TRBV15,NA,18,TGTGCCACCAGCAGAGATTTGAGAGGGGCCAGCTCCTACAATGAGCAGTTCTTC,CATSRDLRGASSYNEQFF
NA,TRBJ2-4,TRBV5-6,NA,16,TGTGCCAGCAGCTTGGAGGGGCAGATAGCCAAAAACATTCAGTACTTC,CASSLEGQIAKNIQYF
NA,TRBJ1-2,TRBV7-9,NA,15,TGTGCCAGCAGCTTCTCGACAGGCCTGGGCTATGGCTACACCTTC,CASSFSTGLGYGYTF
TRBD2,TRBJ2-1,TRBV7-6,NA,17,TGTGCCAGCAGCTTAGCCAACCTAGCGGGTTTCTACAATGAGCAGTTCTTC,CASSLANLAGFYNEQFF
NA,TRBJ1-3,TRBV27,NA,16,TGTGCCAGCAGGCGGGGGGGCGCCAGCTCTGGAAACACCATATATTTT,CASRRGGASSGNTIYF
TRBD1,TRBJ2-1,TRBV14,NA,16,TGTGCCAGCAGCCAGGCCGGGACAGGGAAATACAATGAGCAGTTCTTC,CASSQAGTGKYNEQFF